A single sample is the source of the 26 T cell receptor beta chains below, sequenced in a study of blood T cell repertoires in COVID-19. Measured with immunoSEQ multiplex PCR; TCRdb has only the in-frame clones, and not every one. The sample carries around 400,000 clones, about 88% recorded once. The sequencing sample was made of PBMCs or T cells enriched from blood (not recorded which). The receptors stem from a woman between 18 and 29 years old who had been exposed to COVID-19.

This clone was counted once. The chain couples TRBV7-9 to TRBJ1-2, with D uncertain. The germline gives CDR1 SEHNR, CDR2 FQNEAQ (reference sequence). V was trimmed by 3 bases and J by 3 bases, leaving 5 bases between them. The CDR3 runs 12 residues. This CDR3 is CASSFVDYGYTF. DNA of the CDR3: TGTGCCAGCAGCTTCGTCGACTATGGCTACACCTTC.

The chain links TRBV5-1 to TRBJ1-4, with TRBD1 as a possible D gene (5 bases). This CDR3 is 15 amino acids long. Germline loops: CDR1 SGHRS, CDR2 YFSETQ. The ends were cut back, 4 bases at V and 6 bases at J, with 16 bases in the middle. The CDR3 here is CASSITGEEYEKLFF. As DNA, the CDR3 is TGCGCCAGCAGCATTACAGGAGAAGAATATGAAAAACTGTTTTTT.

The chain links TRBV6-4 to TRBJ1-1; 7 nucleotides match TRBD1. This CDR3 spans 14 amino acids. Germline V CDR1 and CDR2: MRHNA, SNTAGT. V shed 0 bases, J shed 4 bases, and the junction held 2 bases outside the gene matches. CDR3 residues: CASSDSTGATEAFF. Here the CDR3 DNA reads TGTGCCAGCAGTGACTCCACAGGGGCCACTGAAGCTTTCTTT.

CDR3 sequence (DNA): TGTGCCAGTAGAGGACAGGGCATTGAGGGATCTAGGGAGACCCAGTACTTC. Translated, it gives CASRGQGIEGSRETQYF. The chain is built from TRBV19 and TRBJ2-5, with 8 nucleotides matching TRBD1. Germline CDR1 and CDR2: LNHDA and SQIVND (reference sequence). The CDR3 length is 17 residues. V shed 6 bases and J 5 bases; nucleotides not matched to a gene: 17.

The CDR3 loop is CASSIHAATSTDTQYF. The CDR3 DNA reads TGTGCCAGTAGTATACATGCCGCAACTAGCACAGATACGCAGTATTTT. The chain links TRBV19 to TRBJ2-3; D gene unclear. Trimming pared 2 bases from V and 0 bases from J, leaving 12 bases between. Germline-derived CDR1 and CDR2 are LNHDA and SQIVND (reference sequence). This CDR3 is built from 16 residues.

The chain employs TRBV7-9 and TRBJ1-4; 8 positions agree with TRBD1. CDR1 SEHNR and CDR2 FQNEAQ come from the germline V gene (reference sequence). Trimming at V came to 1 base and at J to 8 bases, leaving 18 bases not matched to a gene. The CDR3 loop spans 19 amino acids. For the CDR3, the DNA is TGTGCCAGCAGCTTAGTCCCCCCGTTGTTGGCAGGGGGCATGGAAAAACTGTTTTTT. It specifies CASSLVPPLLAGGMEKLFF.

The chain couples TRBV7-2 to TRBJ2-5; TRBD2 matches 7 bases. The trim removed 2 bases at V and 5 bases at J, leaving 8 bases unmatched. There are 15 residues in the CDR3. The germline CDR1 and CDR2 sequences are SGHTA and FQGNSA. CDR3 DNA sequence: TGTGCCAGCAGCTTACTGCAGGGAGGGTGGGAGACCCAGTACTTC. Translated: CASSLLQGGWETQYF.

The CDR3 DNA reads as TGTGCCAGCAGCTTAGGCGGTAGCGGGAGTGAGCAGTTCTTC. This encodes CASSLGGSGSEQFF. The rearrangement joins TRBV11-2 to TRBJ2-1; 9 bases agree with TRBD2. The length of the CDR3 is 14 residues. J was trimmed by 9 bases and V by 1 base; bases with no gene match: 4. Germline CDR1 and CDR2: SGHAT and FQNNGV.

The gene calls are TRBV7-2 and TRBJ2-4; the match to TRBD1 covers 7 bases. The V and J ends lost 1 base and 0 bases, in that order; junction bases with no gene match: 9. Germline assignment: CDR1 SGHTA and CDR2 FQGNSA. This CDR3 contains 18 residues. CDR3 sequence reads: CASSLGVFRGIAKNIQYF. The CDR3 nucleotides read TGTGCCAGCAGCTTAGGGGTGTTCAGGGGGATAGCCAAAAACATTCAGTACTTC.

The CDR3 loop is CASSPGTDPRQYF. CDR3 nucleotides: TGTGCCAGCTCACCTGGGACAGACCCTAGGCAGTACTTC. The chain recombines TRBV18 with TRBJ2-7, with 7 positions matching TRBD1. V lost 3 bases, J lost 9 bases, and 8 bases stayed unmatched. The CDR3 is 13 amino acids. Germline V gene sequence: CDR1 KGHSH, CDR2 LQKENI. The full variable domain, in which reference TRBV18 and TRBJ2-7 provide the parts outside the CDR3, is NAGVMQNPRHLVRRRGQEARLRCSPMKGHSHVYWYRQLPEEGLKFMVYLQKENIIDESGMPKERFSAEFPKEGPSILRIQQVVRGDSAAYFCASSPGTDPRQYFGPGTRLTVT.

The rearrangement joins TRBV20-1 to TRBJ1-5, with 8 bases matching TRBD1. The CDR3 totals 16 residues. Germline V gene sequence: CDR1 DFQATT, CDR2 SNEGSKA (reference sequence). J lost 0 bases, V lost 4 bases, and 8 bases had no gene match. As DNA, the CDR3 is TGCAGTGCTACTGACAGGGGATTTTATAGCAATCAGCCCCAGCATTTT. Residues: CSATDRGFYSNQPQHF.

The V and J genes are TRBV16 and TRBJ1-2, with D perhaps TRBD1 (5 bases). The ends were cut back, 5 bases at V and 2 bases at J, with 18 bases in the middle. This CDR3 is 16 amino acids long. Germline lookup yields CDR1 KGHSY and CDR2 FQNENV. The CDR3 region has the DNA TGTGCCAGCAGCTCAACCGGGCAGGGAAGGAACTATGGCTACACCTTC. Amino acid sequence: CASSSTGQGRNYGYTF.

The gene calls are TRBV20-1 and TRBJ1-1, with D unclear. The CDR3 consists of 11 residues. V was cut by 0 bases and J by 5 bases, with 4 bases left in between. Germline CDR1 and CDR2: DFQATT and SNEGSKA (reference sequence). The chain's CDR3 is CSARDRTEAFF. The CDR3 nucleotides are TGCAGTGCTAGAGATAGAACTGAAGCTTTCTTT.

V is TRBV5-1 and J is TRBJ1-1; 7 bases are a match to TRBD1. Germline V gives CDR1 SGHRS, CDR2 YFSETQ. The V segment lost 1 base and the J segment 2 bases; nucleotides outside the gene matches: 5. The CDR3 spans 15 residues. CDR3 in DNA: TGCGCCAGCAGCTTGAGGGCAGGGGGTAACACTGAAGCTTTCTTT. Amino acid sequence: CASSLRAGGNTEAFF.

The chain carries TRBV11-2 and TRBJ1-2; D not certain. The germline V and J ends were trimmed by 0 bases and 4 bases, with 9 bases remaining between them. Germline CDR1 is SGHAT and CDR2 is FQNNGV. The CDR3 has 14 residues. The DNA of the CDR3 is TGTGCCAGCAGCTTAGAGGGGAGCGGCTATGGCTACACCTTC. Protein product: CASSLEGSGYGYTF.

CDR3 sequence reads: CAISGGLHTEAFF. The DNA of the CDR3 is TGTGCCATCAGTGGAGGACTGCACACTGAAGCTTTCTTT. The chain links TRBV10-3 to TRBJ1-1; no reliable D call. Trimming pared 4 bases from V and 3 bases from J, leaving 9 bases between. CDR3 size: 13 residues. From germline, CDR1 is ENHRY and CDR2 SYGVKD.

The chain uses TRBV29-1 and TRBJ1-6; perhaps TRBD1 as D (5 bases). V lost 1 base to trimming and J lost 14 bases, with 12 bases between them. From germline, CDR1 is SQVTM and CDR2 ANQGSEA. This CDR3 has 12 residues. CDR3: CSVEVPGGSLHF. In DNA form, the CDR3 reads TGCAGCGTTGAAGTTCCCGGGGGTTCCCTCCACTTT.

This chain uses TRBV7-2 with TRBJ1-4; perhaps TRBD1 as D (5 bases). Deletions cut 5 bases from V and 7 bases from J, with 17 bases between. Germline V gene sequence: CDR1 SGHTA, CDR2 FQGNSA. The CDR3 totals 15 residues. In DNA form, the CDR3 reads TGTGCCAGCAGCCCCCTAGCAGGGAGGATTGAAAAACTGTTTTTT. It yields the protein CASSPLAGRIEKLFF.

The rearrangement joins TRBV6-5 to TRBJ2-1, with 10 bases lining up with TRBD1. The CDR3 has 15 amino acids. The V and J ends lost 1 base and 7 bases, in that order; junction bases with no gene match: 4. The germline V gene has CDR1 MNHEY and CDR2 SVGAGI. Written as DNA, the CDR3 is TGTGCCAGCAGTTACTGGACAGGGGGTAAGAATGAGCAGTTCTTC. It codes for CASSYWTGGKNEQFF.

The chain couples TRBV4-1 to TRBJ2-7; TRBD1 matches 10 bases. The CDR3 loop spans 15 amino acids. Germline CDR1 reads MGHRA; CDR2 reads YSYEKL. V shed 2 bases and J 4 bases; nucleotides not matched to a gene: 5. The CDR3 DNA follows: TGCGCCAGCAGCCAAATAGGACAGGGGGGGTACGAGCAGTACTTC. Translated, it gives CASSQIGQGGYEQYF.

The CDR3 DNA reads as TGTGCCAGCAGCTTATCGGGGTTTGACACAGATACGCAGTATTTT. It specifies CASSLSGFDTDTQYF. This sequence joins TRBV7-3 and TRBJ2-3, with D possibly matching TRBD2 (5 bases). The CDR3 is made up of 15 amino acids. The germline V gene encodes CDR1 SGHTA and CDR2 FQGTGA. V dropped 2 bases and J dropped 2 bases, with 11 bases sitting between them.

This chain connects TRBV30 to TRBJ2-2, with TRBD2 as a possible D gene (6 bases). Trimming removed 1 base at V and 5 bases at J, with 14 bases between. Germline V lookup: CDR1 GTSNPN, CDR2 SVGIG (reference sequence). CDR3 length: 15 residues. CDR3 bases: TGTGCCTGGAGTGAGCGGGTGAGATCTACCGGGGAGCTGTTTTTT. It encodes CAWSERVRSTGELFF.

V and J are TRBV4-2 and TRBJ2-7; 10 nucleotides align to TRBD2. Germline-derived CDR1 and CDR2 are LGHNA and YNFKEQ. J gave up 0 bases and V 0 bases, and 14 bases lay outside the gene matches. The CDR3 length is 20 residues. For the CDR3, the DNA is TGTGCCAGCAGCCAAGATGTCTGGGCGCAAGCGGGAGGGAACTCCTACGAGCAGTACTTC. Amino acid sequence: CASSQDVWAQAGGNSYEQYF.

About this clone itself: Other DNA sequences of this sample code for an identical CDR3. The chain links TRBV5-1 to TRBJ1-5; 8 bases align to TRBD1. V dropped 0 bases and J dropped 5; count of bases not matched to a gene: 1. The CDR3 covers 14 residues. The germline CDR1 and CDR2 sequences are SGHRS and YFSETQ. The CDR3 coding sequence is TGCGCCAGCAGCTTGGCAGGGGGCGATCAGCCCCAGCATTTT. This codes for CASSLAGGDQPQHF.

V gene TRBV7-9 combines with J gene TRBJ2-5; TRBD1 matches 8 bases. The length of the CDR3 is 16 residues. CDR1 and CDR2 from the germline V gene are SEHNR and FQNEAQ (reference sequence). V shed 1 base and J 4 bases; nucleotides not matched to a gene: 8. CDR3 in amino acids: CASSLGAGGRVETQYF. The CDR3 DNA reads TGTGCCAGCAGCTTAGGGGCAGGGGGCCGGGTAGAGACCCAGTACTTC.

The chain's CDR3 is CASSQAMGGRGYGYTF. Here the CDR3 DNA reads TGTGCCAGCAGCCAAGCTATGGGGGGTAGGGGCTATGGCTACACCTTC. The rearrangement uses TRBV14 and TRBJ1-2; D is possibly TRBD1 (5 bases). The CDR3 is 16 amino acids. Germline-derived CDR1 and CDR2 are SGHDN and FVKESK. Trimming cost V 1 base and J 4 bases, with 16 bases left between them.